This TCR beta chain derives from a study of shared T cell receptors in the human thymus. V gave up 5 bases and J gave up 1 base; unmatched junction bases: 7. Germline V gives CDR1 MRHNA, CDR2 SNTAGT. The CDR3 is 15 residues long. This clone was seen once. Clones were sequenced by immunoSEQ multiplex PCR, and TCRdb holds only the in-frame ones, with some missing. The sample has approximately 760,000 clones, approximately 85% seen once. These data also formed part of another study, on human thymus T cells. Turning to that study: Resected material from corrective heart surgery provided the thymus tissue analysed.

The TCR was taken from a girl under three years old with a congenital heart defect. The chain combines TRBV6-4 with TRBJ2-5; 7 bases are shared with TRBD1. Source material: thymocytes. The DNA for the CDR3 is TGTGCCAGCAGTCGGACAGGATCTACCCAAGAGACCCAGTACTTC. This encodes CASSRTGSTQETQYF.